One sample yielded the 20 T cell receptor beta chains listed below, sequenced in a study of OX40 agonist ivuxolimab in advanced cancers. The library was obtained by the immunoSEQ multiplex PCR assay. Imported from immuneACCESS, the table was reduced by TCRdb to in-frame sequences with V and J called. These copies leave out some clones; in studies compared against another copy, an unresolved V gene accounts for under half, and the cause of the remainder is not known. For this sample the table gives 60,000 to 90,000 clones, of which roughly nine tenths were detected only once. The top ten clonotypes cover about 0.4% of the sample. The sequences come from CD4+ or CD8+ T cells sorted from blood, collected in a trial of the OX40 agonist ivuxolimab. The receptors here all came from an adult with an advanced solid tumor such as melanoma, head and neck, liver or kidney cancer.

As regards this clone: An end of the junction does not agree with germline; a read error may underlie this. V usage is TRBV6-6 and J usage is TRBJ2-5; D perhaps matches TRBD1 (5 bases). The V gene's germline CDR1 is MNHNY and CDR2 SVGAGI (reference sequence). The CDR3 is 15 amino acids. The CDR3 protein is CASSPQSAGQEAQYF. The CDR3 DNA follows: TGTGCCAGCAGTCCCCAGTCGGCAGGACAAGAGGCCCAGTACTTC.

The CDR3 region is CASSFWGDRPSYEQYF. For the CDR3, the DNA is TGTGCCAGCAGCTTTTGGGGGGACAGGCCTTCCTACGAGCAGTACTTC. The V and J genes are TRBV7-2 and TRBJ2-7; TRBD1 agrees at 8 bases. V lost 3 bases, J lost 1 base, and 8 bases stayed unmatched. From germline, CDR1 is SGHTA and CDR2 FQGNSA. The CDR3 loop spans 16 amino acids. The variable domain in full, with the rest retrieved from reference TRBV7-2 and TRBJ2-7, is GAGVSQSPSNKVTEKGKDVELRCDPISGHTALYWYRQSLGQGLEFLIYFQGNSAPDKSGLPSDRFSAERTGGSVSTLTIQRTQQEDSAVYLCASSFWGDRPSYEQYFGPGTRLTVT.

The chain uses TRBV18 and TRBJ2-2; D is unclear. V gave up 2 bases and J gave up 3 bases, with 10 bases separating them. Germline V gives CDR1 KGHSH, CDR2 LQKENI. The CDR3 loop spans 15 amino acids. CDR3 residues: CASSPETSYTGELFF. Written as DNA, the CDR3 is TGTGCCAGCTCACCAGAGACAAGTTACACCGGGGAGCTGTTTTTT.

Here the CDR3 DNA reads TGTGCCACCGGACAGGGACAAGAGACCCAGTACTTC. It is translated as CATGQGQETQYF. The rearrangement joins TRBV10-3 to TRBJ2-5; 8 bases match TRBD1. J lost 2 bases, V lost 10 bases, and 3 bases had no gene match. Germline CDR1 ENHRY, CDR2 SYGVKD. CDR3 length: 12 residues.

CDR3 residues: CASSADSQATEAFF. For the CDR3, the DNA is TGTGCCAGCTCAGCGGACAGTCAGGCCACTGAAGCTTTCTTT. V is TRBV18 and J is TRBJ1-1; D may be TRBD1 (6 bases). The CDR3 covers 14 residues. V was clipped by 5 bases and J by 4 bases, with 14 bases between them. CDR1 and CDR2 from the germline V gene are KGHSH and LQKENI.

This chain joins TRBV14 and TRBJ1-1; 7 positions match TRBD1. Germline CDR1 and CDR2: SGHDN and FVKESK. V shed 0 bases, J shed 9 bases, and the junction held 7 bases outside the gene matches. The CDR3 loop spans 14 amino acids. CDR3 nucleotides: TGTGCCAGCAGCCAAGACAGGGGGACTCTTCAAGCTTTCTTT. Amino acids: CASSQDRGTLQAFF. Looking up the rest from reference TRBV14 and TRBJ1-1 gives the full variable domain: EAGVTQFPSHSVIEKGQTVTLRCDPISGHDNLYWYRRVMGKEIKFLLHFVKESKQDESGMPNNRFLAERTGGTYSTLKVQPAELEDSGVYFCASSQDRGTLQAFFGQGTRLTVV.

The chain has TRBV18 and TRBJ2-7, with TRBD2 matching over 7 bases. The J segment lost 0 bases and the V segment lost 4 bases, leaving 6 bases of the junction unmatched. Germline V gene data show CDR1 as KGHSH and CDR2 as LQKENI. The CDR3 is 15 residues long. The CDR3 is CASSRLAYSSYEQYF. The CDR3 DNA sequence: TGTGCCAGCTCACGACTAGCATATAGCTCCTACGAGCAGTACTTC.

The chain couples TRBV7-8 to TRBJ1-1, with D hard to call. From germline, CDR1 is SGHVS and CDR2 FQNEAQ. This CDR3 spans 13 amino acids. Trimming shortened V by 8 bases and J by 3 bases, and 13 bases separated the two germline ends. The CDR3 DNA reads TGTGCCAGCGGTTATATTGGGGACACTGAAGCTTTCTTT. As protein: CASGYIGDTEAFF.

This chain joins TRBV5-1 and TRBJ2-1; 12 bases are shared with TRBD1. Germline values: CDR1 SGHRS, CDR2 YFSETQ. CDR3 size: 17 residues. V dropped 5 bases and J dropped 8; count of bases not matched to a gene: 14. The CDR3 protein is CASSRNNPGQGAHEQFF. DNA for the CDR3: TGCGCCAGCAGTCGAAACAACCCGGGACAGGGGGCCCATGAGCAGTTCTTC.

The chain combines TRBV2 with TRBJ1-1, with D possibly being TRBD1 (5 bases). Looked up from germline, CDR1 is SNHLY and CDR2 is FYNNEI. This CDR3 comprises 15 residues. Trimming left V 2 bases short and J 3 bases short, with 13 bases between. The CDR3 loop is CASSERQRGDTEAFF. The DNA for the CDR3 is TGTGCCAGCAGTGAAAGACAGCGGGGGGACACTGAAGCTTTCTTT. The entire variable domain, with the rest obtained from reference TRBV2 and TRBJ1-1, is as follows: EPEVTQTPSHQVTQMGQEVILRCVPISNHLYFYWYRQILGQKVEFLVSFYNNEISEKSEIFDDQFSVERPDGSNFTLKIRSTKLEDSAMYFCASSERQRGDTEAFFGQGTRLTVV.

V is TRBV28 and J is TRBJ1-5; 7 bases map to TRBD1. J was trimmed by 5 bases and V by 2 bases; bases with no gene match: 6. Germline assignment: CDR1 MDHEN and CDR2 SYDVKM. The CDR3 is 15 residues long. The CDR3 is CASSLSGTVHQPQHF. CDR3 DNA: TGTGCCAGCAGTTTAAGCGGGACAGTCCATCAGCCCCAGCATTTT. The full variable domain, with the rest looked up from reference TRBV28 and TRBJ1-5, is DVKVTQSSRYLVKRTGEKVFLECVQDMDHENMFWYRQDPGLGLRLIYFSYDVKMKEKGDIPEGYSVSREKKERFSLILESASTNQTSMYLCASSLSGTVHQPQHFGDGTRLSIL.

The rearrangement uses TRBV9 and TRBJ1-3; D remains ambiguous. V dropped 0 bases and J dropped 0 bases, with 7 bases sitting between them. The CDR3 is 15 amino acids. Germline V gene lookup returns CDR1 SGDLS and CDR2 YYNGEE. CDR3 amino acids: CASSVAASSGNTIYF. DNA of the CDR3: TGTGCCAGCAGCGTAGCCGCCAGCTCTGGAAACACCATATATTTT.

This chain links TRBV5-5 with TRBJ1-2, with 11 bases that match TRBD1. Germline loops: CDR1 SGHKS, CDR2 YYEKEE (reference sequence). The CDR3 runs to 14 residues. V lost 2 bases to trimming and J lost 5 bases; unmatched junction nucleotides: 2. CDR3 bases: TGTGCCAGCAGCTTAGGACAGGGGGCGTATGGCTACACCTTC. Its translation: CASSLGQGAYGYTF.

This clone is a singleton in its sample. The junction and the germline gene differ at one end; a read error may be behind it. This sequence joins TRBV5-1 and TRBJ2-1; D not certain. This CDR3 spans 13 amino acids. Germline loops: CDR1 SGHRS, CDR2 YFSETQ. CDR3 DNA: TGCGCCAGCAGATTGGATTCTCACAATGAGCAGTTCTTC. Its protein is CASRLDSHNEQFF.

The chain employs TRBV30 and TRBJ2-3; 10 bases map to TRBD1. Germline V gives CDR1 GTSNPN, CDR2 SVGIG (reference sequence). The CDR3 runs 15 residues. V was pared by 0 bases and J by 3 bases, with 3 bases of the junction left unmatched. The CDR3 bases are TGTGCCTGGAGTGTAGGGGGACAGGGGACAGATACGCAGTATTTT. This sequence encodes CAWSVGGQGTDTQYF.

This rearrangement joins TRBV6-1 to TRBJ1-5; tentative D call: TRBD1 (5 bases). CDR3 length: 16 residues. V lost 1 base to trimming and J lost 6 bases, with 16 bases between them. Germline CDR1 reads MNHNS; CDR2 reads SASEGT. The CDR3 is CASSEVGGPMTQPQHF. As DNA, the CDR3 is TGTGCCAGCAGTGAAGTTGGGGGTCCAATGACTCAGCCCCAGCATTTT.

V and J are TRBV6-1 and TRBJ1-1; D gene unclear. V was cut by 5 bases and J by 3 bases, with 13 bases left in between. There are 14 residues in the CDR3. Per the germline V gene, CDR1 is MNHNS and CDR2 is SASEGT. CDR3 residues: CASSSNTGYTEAFF. In DNA form, the CDR3 reads TGTGCCAGCAGTAGCAATACGGGATACACTGAAGCTTTCTTT.

The genes are TRBV30 and TRBJ1-1; 8 bases line up with TRBD1. The ends lost 5 bases at V and 1 base at J; junction bases unmatched: 3. Germline values: CDR1 GTSNPN, CDR2 SVGIG (reference sequence). The CDR3 is 13 residues long. The CDR3 DNA sequence: TGTGCCTGGGGGACAGGCCCGAACACTGAAGCTTTCTTT. This sequence encodes CAWGTGPNTEAFF.

V usage is TRBV28 and J usage is TRBJ1-2; 8 bases are a match to TRBD1. This CDR3 region has 15 residues. Per the germline V gene, CDR1 is MDHEN and CDR2 is SYDVKM. Germline trimming cut 4 bases from V and 4 bases from J; bases unmatched to any gene: 8. This CDR3 is CASSSQHQGAYGYTF. For the CDR3, the DNA is TGTGCCAGCAGTTCCCAACACCAGGGGGCCTATGGCTACACCTTC.

In this sample, this clone turned up once. DNA of the CDR3: TGTGCCAGCAGTGACCCTGACAGGGAGGCAGATACGCAGTATTTT. Translation gives CASSDPDREADTQYF. The rearrangement links TRBV6-6 to TRBJ2-3, with a weak D call TRBD1 (7 bases). The germline V and J ends were trimmed by 5 bases and 4 bases, with 16 bases remaining between them. The germline V gene encodes CDR1 MNHNY and CDR2 SVGAGI (reference sequence). The length of the CDR3 is 15 residues.